Each of the 19 T cell receptor beta chains below was sequenced from the same sample in a study of T-cell reconstitution after alpha-beta-depleted transplantation in children. It was with unique molecular identifiers that the TCRbeta library was prepared. TCRdb reprocessed the PCR reads with MiXCR, giving one entry per CDR3 protein. Of around 960,000 distinct CDR3 sequences in the sample, roughly 29% were seen once. Sample: PBMCs, mostly from graft donor cells, taken 360 days after TCRalphabeta/CD19-depleted stem cell transplant. The receptors were sampled from a boy less than two years old who had a stem cell transplant for SCID, so the T cells may come from the graft donor.

This clonotype was detected only a few times. J is TRBJ2-2 and V is TRBV10-3; D is uncertain. Trimming took 6 bases from V and 0 from J, leaving 11 bases between them. This CDR3 has 15 residues. Germline assignment: CDR1 ENHRY and CDR2 SYGVKD. DNA of the CDR3: TGTGCCATCAGCCCCTCACCACCGAACACCGGGGAGCTGTTTTTT. Its translation is CAISPSPPNTGELFF.

This clonotype turned up a few times. CDR3 amino acids: CASSYGQGDLSDTQYF. In nucleotides, the CDR3 is TGCGCCAGCAGCTACGGACAGGGCGATTTATCAGATACGCAGTATTTT. The rearrangement uses TRBV4-1 and TRBJ2-3; the match to TRBD1 covers 8 bases. Germline loops: CDR1 MGHRA, CDR2 YSYEKL. V lost 5 bases to trimming and J lost 4 bases; unmatched junction nucleotides: 11. The CDR3 is 16 residues long.

The genes are TRBV11-1 and TRBJ2-2; TRBD1 aligns across 7 bases. J gave up 5 bases and V 5 bases, and 14 bases lay outside the gene matches. The length of the CDR3 is 17 residues. Germline V lookup: CDR1 SGHAT, CDR2 FQDESV (reference sequence). CDR3 coding DNA: TGTGCCAGCAGCCGCCAAAGACAGGGATTTTGGACCGGGGAGCTGTTTTTT. Amino acids: CASSRQRQGFWTGELFF.

This clonotype has only a few counts. The chain uses TRBV20-1 and TRBJ1-3; D not certain. The CDR3 length is 17 residues. V lost 6 bases to trimming and J lost 0 bases, with 21 bases between them. Germline-derived CDR1 and CDR2 are DFQATT and SNEGSKA (reference sequence). The CDR3 DNA reads TGCAGTGCCGTCCTGGGTGGGAAGGTTTCCTCTGGAAACACCATATATTTT. It is translated as CSAVLGGKVSSGNTIYF.

V and J are TRBV29-1 and TRBJ2-1; D uncertain. Germline V gene lookup returns CDR1 SQVTM and CDR2 ANQGSEA. There are 15 residues in the CDR3. The V gene lost 2 bases and the J gene lost 0 bases, with 11 bases spanning the gap. The CDR3 is CSVEYELSSYNEQFF. DNA of the CDR3: TGCAGCGTTGAATATGAACTGAGCTCCTACAATGAGCAGTTCTTC.

This clonotype appeared a few times. V is TRBV20-1 and J is TRBJ1-1; no reliable D call. The CDR3 covers 11 residues. V lost 2 bases and J lost 7, with 8 bases in between. Germline CDR1 DFQATT, CDR2 SNEGSKA (reference sequence). The CDR3 sequence is CSARRSGEAFF. The CDR3 DNA reads TGCAGTGCTAGAAGGTCTGGTGAAGCTTTCTTT.

CDR3 loop: CASSQGRLGNEQFF. The CDR3, as DNA: TGTGCCAGCAGCCAAGGCCGTTTAGGGAATGAGCAGTTCTTC. The J gene is TRBJ2-1, the V gene TRBV3-1; the D is unclear. With 1 base removed from V and 7 bases from J, the gap between germline ends came to 11 bases. There are 14 residues in the CDR3. Germline assignment: CDR1 LGHDT and CDR2 YNNKEL (reference sequence).

The rearrangement uses TRBV28 and TRBJ1-2, with 7 positions matching TRBD1. Germline lookup yields CDR1 MDHEN and CDR2 SYDVKM. This CDR3 has 13 residues. V lost 5 bases and J lost 7; bases outside the gene matches: 7. The DNA for the CDR3 is TGTGCCAGCAGTCACTTTACAGGGGTTGGCTACACCTTC. This sequence encodes CASSHFTGVGYTF.

The chain employs TRBV12-3 or TRBV12-4 and TRBJ1-4, with TRBD1 matching over 8 bases. Losses at the gene ends were 5 bases for V and 6 bases for J; bases not matched to a gene: 8. The CDR3 runs to 15 residues. Here the CDR3 reads CASSLSGTGDEKLFF. CDR3 coding DNA: TGTGCCAGCAGTCTTTCCGGGACAGGTGATGAAAAACTGTTTTTT.

The table lists this clonotype with a few counts. In nucleotides, the CDR3 is TGTGCCATCAGGTCTAGCGGAAGGGAGACCCAGTACTTC. Amino acid sequence: CAIRSSGRETQYF. The chain uses TRBV10-3 and TRBJ2-5; 7 bases are a match to TRBD2. The V segment lost 6 bases and the J segment 5 bases; nucleotides outside the gene matches: 6. The germline CDR1 and CDR2 sequences are ENHRY and SYGVKD. The CDR3 length is 13 residues.

This clonotype was counted only a few times. DNA for the CDR3: TGTGCCGTCCGTCTGGGACACAACTACGAGCAGTACTTC. Protein: CAVRLGHNYEQYF. The J gene is TRBJ2-7, the V gene TRBV10-3, with a tentative D call TRBD1 (6 bases). Germline V gives CDR1 ENHRY, CDR2 SYGVKD. The CDR3 consists of 13 residues. Between the trimmed V and J ends, which lost 11 bases and 3 bases, there was a span of 17 bases.

The chain uses TRBV27 and TRBJ2-1, with 13 bases matching TRBD2. The CDR3 has 16 amino acids. V lost 6 bases to trimming and J lost 12 bases; unmatched junction nucleotides: 14. Germline V lookup: CDR1 MNHEY, CDR2 SMNVEV (reference sequence). The CDR3 DNA follows: TGTGCCAGCAGCCCCCCGTCGGGACTAGCGGGGTTGGTGCAGTTCTTC. This encodes CASSPPSGLAGLVQFF.

This clonotype was detected a few times. The V and J genes are TRBV20-1 and TRBJ2-2; either TRBD1 or TRBD2 may supply D (6 bases each). The germline V and J ends were trimmed by 1 base and 4 bases, with 16 bases remaining between them. Looked up from germline, CDR1 is DFQATT and CDR2 is SNEGSKA (reference sequence). The CDR3 extends over 16 amino acids. The CDR3 bases are TGCAGTGCTAGAGCTGGGGGGCTACCCTTCACCGGGGAGCTGTTTTTT. Residues: CSARAGGLPFTGELFF.

This clonotype was counted only a few times. CDR3 residues: CASSQEWRGLTNEQFF. The CDR3 coding sequence is TGCGCCAGCAGCCAAGAATGGAGGGGGTTGACAAATGAGCAGTTCTTC. V gene TRBV4-1 combines with J gene TRBJ2-1; D could derive from TRBD1 or TRBD2 (6 bases each). Germline V CDR1 and CDR2: MGHRA, YSYEKL. V was cut by 0 bases and J by 7 bases, with 16 bases left in between. CDR3 length: 16 residues.

The sample holds one count of this clonotype. The chain joins TRBV29-1 to TRBJ1-1; no clear D. Germline V lookup: CDR1 SQVTM, CDR2 ANQGSEA. Trimming removed 7 bases at V and 1 base at J, with 10 bases between. This CDR3 is built from 12 residues. The CDR3 DNA sequence: TGCAGCGGGGCTAGGCAGAACACTGAAGCTTTCTTT. Residues: CSGARQNTEAFF.

This clonotype was observed a few times. V is TRBV2 and J is TRBJ2-2; a weak D match, TRBD2 (6 bases). The CDR3 loop spans 15 amino acids. CDR1 and CDR2 (germline): SNHLY, FYNNEI. V was trimmed by 1 base and J by 6 bases, leaving 12 bases between them. The CDR3 nucleotides are TGTGCCAGCAGTGAAGGGACTATGACCCCCGGGGAGCTGTTTTTT. It specifies CASSEGTMTPGELFF.

The rearrangement links TRBV7-9 to TRBJ1-2; possible D gene TRBD1, 5 bases. Germline values: CDR1 SEHNR, CDR2 FQNEAQ (reference sequence). The CDR3 runs to 12 residues. V was trimmed by 4 bases and J by 4 bases, leaving 7 bases between them. CDR3 sequence: CASSSDTYGYTF. For the CDR3, the DNA is TGTGCCAGCAGCTCGGACACCTATGGCTACACCTTC.

This sequence joins TRBV12-3 or TRBV12-4 and TRBJ2-7; TRBD2 agrees at 9 bases. The CDR3 has 15 amino acids. Trimming took 3 bases from V and 3 from J; bases not matched to a gene: 6. CDR3 nucleotides: TGTGCCAGCAGTTTGGGCGGGGGGGCCATCTACGAGCAGTACTTC. It is translated as CASSLGGGAIYEQYF.

The table lists this clonotype with many counts. The V gene is TRBV7-9, the J gene TRBJ1-2; the D is unclear. V lost 3 bases to trimming and J lost 3 bases, with 14 bases between them. The germline CDR1 and CDR2 sequences are SEHNR and FQNEAQ (reference sequence). The CDR3 covers 15 residues. CDR3 bases: TGTGCCAGCAGCTTGGGTTGGGGAAGCGACTATGGCTACACCTTC. Translating gives CASSLGWGSDYGYTF.